The present T cell receptor (beta chain) was sequenced within a study of cytomegalovirus exposure and HLA in healthy donors (dated by TCRdb to 2016 to 2017). About the study as a whole: According to an earlier analysis of around 600 of the donors, some 180 million T cells yielded 120 million or so unique TCR beta sequences and 276 Gb of sequence data. Roughly 300 gigabases of sequencing data and 80 million or so unique TCR sequences were included in an early release covering several hundred HLA-typed donors. Of the approximately 400 genotyped donors, approximately 83% fell in the genetic ancestry cluster associated with self-reported Caucasian donors. The study aimed to test whether cataloging public T cell receptors could reveal signatures of past pathogen exposure. The study used immunosequencing to profile the T cell repertoires of 666 subjects and linked those repertoires to cytomegalovirus serostatus. Besides the first cohort of around 700 subjects, a separate validation cohort made up of 120 different subjects was used. To predict cytomegalovirus infection status, the study brought together high-throughput TCR immunosequencing, statistical association of individual TCRs with disease status, and machine learning. A later analysis re-analyzed previously published TCR beta repertoires from approximately 670 donors and added high-resolution HLA genotyping to study TCR occurrence patterns. Rather than using new phenotypic data, the later analysis identified candidate immune exposures from TCR beta sequences and from how often those sequences occurred across donors. To decide whether each TCR beta V gene segment behaved as functional or pseudogenic, an earlier analysis of 587 of the donors relied on high-throughput TCR beta sequencing. Donor age, sex, ethnicity and CMV serostatus were collected together with the repertoire data. Genome-wide SNP genotypes for about three fifths of the roughly 670 donors were used in a later genetic analysis, which treated that subset as a discovery cohort. All discovery cohort repertoires had been generated using a single sequencing platform. Class I and class II HLA loci were covered by the typing at four-digit resolution. The number of typed donors differed by locus: about 629-630 for A, B, C, DRB1 and DQB1; approximately 540 for DQA1; over 600 for DPA1; and 400 to 480 for DPB1. Four to six DR-DQ haplotypes were handled as single units for association and clustering, since linkage in the cohort was strong. Across 398 genotyped donors of the cohort, an average of approximately 240,000 unique TCR beta nucleotide sequences per donor were sequenced, and roughly a sixth of those sequences were non-productive. General conclusions and limits of the study: V-gene and J-gene trimming of TCR beta chains was associated with a missense DCLRE1C variant in a later genetic analysis, and the association was replicated in an independent cohort. When HLA alleles, especially DR and DQ, strongly co-occurred, attributing TCR associations to individual alleles was difficult. The classifier was reported to diagnose cytomegalovirus status with high specificity and sensitivity in both the original and validation cohorts. Presence/absence analyses assumed roughly uniform sequencing depth across donors, an assumption that may not hold. Compared with the roughly 600-donor mean, donors in an Asian-associated ancestry cluster had fewer N-insertions in productive TCRs, according to a later genetic analysis. Most TCR sequences were observed very rarely across donors, whereas some public TCRs were present in many individuals. A later analysis found that most CMV-associated TCR beta chains appeared HLA-restricted, with HLA associations seemingly driven largely by CMV exposure. In this cohort, only TCR beta chains were sequenced, and detectable features were limited by the absence of alpha or paired-chain data. According to a later analysis, parvovirus B19, influenza, CMV and Epstein-Barr virus appeared linked to several top co-occurrence clusters. In the study, around 150 TCR beta chains were listed as associated with cytomegalovirus. Compared with equally common non-associated chains, HLA-associated TCR beta chains in a later analysis were more clonally expanded and had lower generation probabilities. Immune exposure information for the cohort was limited to CMV serostatus. A cluster of highly shared sequence variants was judged likely to be a technical artifact of the sequencing pipeline. An earlier analysis of around 540 of the donors showed that most TCR beta V segments appeared in productive rearrangements either about 87% or about 30% of the time, which broadly matched IMGT annotations. In a later analysis, the rate of TCR association differed among HLA loci, with DRB1 alleles having the most associated TCRs and HLA-C alleles having the fewest. Because the 87-base-pair reads could not distinguish some IMGT-functional V segments, including TRBV6-2 and TRBV6-3, those segments were excluded. Three of the identified cytomegalovirus-associated TCR beta chains were confirmed in vitro to be specific for cytomegalovirus antigens. Because HLA typing was unavailable for some donors at each locus, only the typed subset was used in association tests. In a later analysis, some 18,000 TCR beta sequences were associated with specific HLA alleles at a false discovery rate of 0.05. Correlated functional status among segregating V segments might reflect linkage disequilibrium, but an unknown experimental factor could not be ruled out. It was suggested by the authors that the approach could potentially be generalized to other disease states and immunological phenotypes. A further reported finding was that TCR beta sequences accurately predicted the HLA-A and HLA-B alleles for most subjects in the first cohort. Because counts were too low, seventeen rarely observed V segments, including chromosome 9 orphons, were left out of the earlier analysis of several hundred of the donors.

In total, 500 to 700 healthy bone marrow donors made up the cohort. At the time of sampling, every cohort member was nominally healthy, though immune exposures that went unrecorded were likely present. The donor was CMV seropositive and belonged to the group of 270 or so seropositive cohort members. Each donor provided a peripheral blood sample, and peripheral blood mononuclear cells were used for TCR beta sequencing. The Qiagen DNeasy Blood Extraction Kit was used to extract genomic DNA from the blood cell samples. Receptors were amplified or captured by the immunoSEQ multiplex PCR assay. The multiplex PCR relied on a mix of 60 forward primers for TCR Vbeta segments and 13 reverse primers for TCR Jbeta segments. The CDR3 region of rearranged TCR beta genes was amplified from genomic DNA by a multiplex PCR assay. On the Illumina HiSeq System, the amplified TCR beta libraries were sequenced as 87-base-pair reads. In the source study's methods: In a later analysis, roughly 80 million unique TCR beta chains were counted across the 500 to 700 repertoires, and about 9.9 million of these chains were shared by at least two donors. Raw reads were error-corrected and collapsed into unique sequences by a nearest-neighbor algorithm in which closely related sequences were merged to remove PCR and sequencing errors. CDR3 sequences were aligned to IMGT reference sequences to assign V, D and J gene segments. Each retained sequence needed at least a six-nucleotide match to both a V gene segment and a J gene segment. A rearrangement was called productive if the CDR3 had no stop codons and remained in frame with V and J, and every other rearrangement was called non-productive. Following IMGT convention, CDR3 was defined as the stretch from the second conserved V-encoded cysteine to the conserved J-encoded phenylalanine. The earlier analysis of a few hundred of the donors excluded any sequence lacking an unambiguous match to a single V gene segment. In an earlier analysis of roughly 600 of the donors, a V segment was called functional when productive rearrangements were above 56.7%, and segregating when the standard deviation between donors exceeded 5%. To diagnose cytomegalovirus status from the catalog of TCR beta chain sequences, a statistical classification framework was built. In a later analysis, V and J genes were assigned by comparing TCR nucleotide sequences against IMGT/GENE-DB human TR gene sequences. Using the TCRdist pipeline, a later analysis assigned CDR3 sequences along with most-parsimonious VDJ recombination scenarios. In a later analysis, each TCR beta chain was defined by its CDR3 amino acid sequence together with its V-gene family, and reads lacking a unique V-gene family were excluded. To address suspected cross-contamination and a sequencing artifact, a later analysis removed a few hundred highly shared, low-generation-probability nucleotide sequences. A later analysis calculated a clonal expansion index for each public chain from normalized within-repertoire ranks of inferred template counts. A later analysis computed generation probabilities with a VDJ recombination model fitted to out-of-frame rearrangements, and checked the results against IGoR. A later analysis scored TCR-TCR, TCR-HLA and TCR-CMV co-occurrence with hypergeometric tests, applying a repertoire-size bias correction to TCR pairs. A later analysis estimated false discovery rates by permuting HLA or CMV assignments 20 times. In a later analysis, co-occurring TCRs were grouped using DBSCAN, and TCRdist sequence similarity was added for clustering within HLA-allele-positive subsets. Co-occurrence clustering excluded repertoires with fewer than 30,000 or more than 120,000 public chains, plus five with anomalous nucleotide sharing. Sourced from immuneACCESS, this table was stored by TCRdb with only in-frame sequences that have V and J called. A share of the clones is absent; for the studies checked, an unresolved V gene accounts for under half, and the remainder has no known explanation. Clone size and the V and J calls come from that table; the DNA yielded D and trimming. This sample holds fewer than 60,000 clones; about two thirds were observed only once. The ten biggest clones cover about 20% of the sample.

The CDR3 sequence holds 13 residues, the cysteine and phenylalanine included. Of the read, only the CDR3 DNA is kept; its 39 bases are in frame from base 1. CDR1 and CDR2 were assigned from the germline V gene (reference sequence) as LNHNV and YYDKDF. A remark on this clone: Its antigen is still unknown. The input lacks base qualities; no much larger clone sits a single base away.

The sequence is built from TRBV15 and TRBJ2-5; TRBD1 is perhaps the D gene, given 5 matching bases. The end of the DNA aligns better with TRBJ2-7, so the J call may be wrong. The TCR comes from a woman between 50 and 59 years old in good health and CMV-seropositive. The sample taken for sequencing was PBMCs. The DNA is as follows: TGTGCCACCAGCAGAGTCAGGGCCTACGAGCAGTACTTC. Translated, this is CATSRVRAYEQYF.